This section outlines one T cell receptor (beta chain) sequence together with its context. These data belong to a study of neurological immune-mediated disorders. Looked up from germline, CDR1 is SGHTA and CDR2 is FQGNSA. With 5 bases removed from V and 1 base from J, the gap between germline ends came to 16 bases. There are 16 residues in the CDR3. Synthesis of cDNA was performed by 5'RACE using 10-nucleotide random UMIs. TCRdb fed the 5' RACE reads into MiXCR, producing one record per CDR3 protein. Among 45,000 or so distinct CDR3 sequences listed, approximately 11% were seen once. The rearrangement joins TRBV7-2 to TRBJ2-3; D ambiguous. This clonotype was obtained from a female donor in good health. The sample comprised PBMCs. CDR3 residues: CASSPGSWARTDTQYF. The CDR3 DNA reads as TGTGCCAGCAGCCCCGGGTCATGGGCCCGCACAGATACGCAGTATTTT. Full variable domain (missing parts from reference TRBV7-2 and TRBJ2-3): GAGVSQSPSNKVTEKGKDVELRCDPISGHTALYWYRQSLGQGLEFLIYFQGNSAPDKSGLPSDRFSAERTGGSVSTLTIQRTQQEDSAVYLCASSPGSWARTDTQYFGPGTRLTVL.